One sample yielded the 27 T cell receptor beta chains listed below, sequenced in a study of blood T cell repertoires in COVID-19. Libraries were prepared by immunoSEQ multiplex PCR; TCRdb keeps only in-frame clonotypes and omits some of them. Among just under 30,000 clones, 70% to 90% were seen once, and the ten largest hold about 24%. Sequencing was carried out using peripheral blood. The receptors originated from a human donor with active COVID-19. The donor label of this sample is uncertain.

This clone has only a few counts. The identical CDR3 is also encoded by other nucleotide sequences in the sample. The chain couples TRBV5-1 to TRBJ2-1; 11 positions agree with TRBD2. This CDR3 spans 16 amino acids. Per the germline V gene, CDR1 is SGHRS and CDR2 is YFSETQ. Losses at the gene ends were 1 base for V and 0 bases for J; bases not matched to a gene: 0. The CDR3 coding sequence is TGCGCCAGCAGCTTGACTAGCGGGAGCTCCTACAATGAGCAGTTCTTC. This encodes CASSLTSGSSYNEQFF.

This sequence joins TRBV10-3 and TRBJ1-5, with D unclear. The germline V gene encodes CDR1 ENHRY and CDR2 SYGVKD. The CDR3 loop spans 15 amino acids. Trimming removed 10 bases at V and 1 base at J, with 17 bases between. CDR3 residues: CASADGRKSNQPQHF. The CDR3, as DNA: TGTGCCAGCGCGGACGGGAGAAAGAGCAATCAGCCCCAGCATTTT.

This clone was recorded only once. The chain recombines TRBV6-5 with TRBJ2-2; D may be TRBD2 (5 bases). The CDR3 is made up of 13 amino acids. Germline CDR1 and CDR2: MNHEY and SVGAGI. Trimming took off 9 bases at V and 7 bases at J, with 15 bases between the two ends. The CDR3 DNA is TGTGCCAGTAGGGTCGGACTTAACGGGGAGCTGTTTTTT. Encoded protein: CASRVGLNGELFF.

This chain uses TRBV28 with TRBJ2-3; TRBD2 aligns across 14 bases. V lost 6 bases, J lost 10 bases, and 6 bases stayed unmatched. CDR1 and CDR2 from the germline V gene are MDHEN and SYDVKM. This CDR3 is 14 amino acids long. CDR3 amino acids: CASRRTSGRFSQYF. CDR3 coding DNA: TGTGCCAGCAGACGGACTAGCGGGAGGTTCTCGCAGTATTTT.

The chain combines TRBV6-6 with TRBJ1-6; the D gene is possibly TRBD1 (5 bases). Germline CDR1 and CDR2: MNHNY and SVGAGI (reference sequence). The V and J ends lost 2 bases and 10 bases respectively, with 15 bases between them. The CDR3 sequence is 15 residues long. The CDR3 coding sequence is TGTGCCAGCAGTTACACTCCCGGGGCGGGGTCACCCCTCCACTTT. Protein: CASSYTPGAGSPLHF.

The rearrangement links TRBV9 to TRBJ2-7; 7 nucleotides agree with TRBD2. The germline gives CDR1 SGDLS, CDR2 YYNGEE. The ends lost 2 bases at V and 2 bases at J; junction bases unmatched: 7. This CDR3 has 15 residues. The CDR3 DNA follows: TGTGCCAGCAGCGTCGACGGGAGGATGGCCTACGAGCAGTACTTC. Residues: CASSVDGRMAYEQYF.

The count of this clone is one. The chain links TRBV28 to TRBJ2-1, with D possibly being TRBD2 (5 bases). The CDR3 has 15 amino acids. Germline values: CDR1 MDHEN, CDR2 SYDVKM. V lost 7 bases, J lost 4 bases, and 17 bases lay in between. The CDR3 is CASTPWAGDYNEQFF. In nucleotides, the CDR3 is TGTGCCAGCACCCCTTGGGCGGGCGATTACAATGAGCAGTTCTTC.

The V and J genes are TRBV27 and TRBJ2-1; 8 bases agree with TRBD2. This CDR3 comprises 15 residues. The trim removed 7 bases at V and 0 bases at J, leaving 5 bases unmatched. The germline gives CDR1 MNHEY, CDR2 SMNVEV (reference sequence). The CDR3 coding sequence is TGTGCCAGCACTCCACTAGCGGACTCCTACAATGAGCAGTTCTTC. Its protein product is CASTPLADSYNEQFF.

The J gene is TRBJ2-3, the V gene TRBV4-2; D is ambiguous. The CDR3 totals 15 residues. Looked up from germline, CDR1 is LGHNA and CDR2 is YNFKEQ. V lost 0 bases and J lost 3, with 10 bases in between. CDR3 amino acids: CASSQDFGPTDTQYF. The CDR3 nucleotides read TGTGCCAGCAGCCAAGATTTTGGGCCTACAGATACGCAGTATTTT.

The chain uses TRBV3-1 (or the pseudogene TRBV3-2) and TRBJ2-7, with D perhaps matching TRBD1 (5 bases). The CDR3 totals 12 residues. Germline CDR1 is LGHDT and CDR2 is YNNKEL (reference sequence). Trimming removed 4 bases from V and 6 bases from J, with 10 bases in between. CDR3 bases: TGTGCCAGCAGCCCAATTACAGGCGAGCAGTACTTC. Its protein product is CASSPITGEQYF.

This clone came up a few times. J is TRBJ2-3 and V is TRBV7-9; possible D gene TRBD2, 6 bases. Trimming shortened V by 5 bases and J by 0 bases, and 15 bases separated the two germline ends. Germline CDR1 SEHNR, CDR2 FQNEAQ (reference sequence). The CDR3 covers 16 residues. The CDR3: CASSPGQRASTDTQYF. CDR3 coding DNA: TGTGCCAGCAGCCCTGGGCAGCGGGCCAGCACAGATACGCAGTATTTT.

This chain uses TRBV19 with TRBJ2-7; TRBD1 is a possible D gene (5 bases). The germline gives CDR1 LNHDA, CDR2 SQIVND (reference sequence). Trimming stripped 6 bases from V and 0 bases from J, with 18 bases between. CDR3 length: 16 amino acids. DNA for the CDR3: TGTGCCAGTAGGGAGACGGACAACTCAAACTCCTACGAGCAGTACTTC. This encodes CASRETDNSNSYEQYF.

CDR3 region: CSVEVVQGDGYTF. CDR3 DNA sequence: TGCAGCGTTGAAGTTGTACAGGGTGATGGCTACACCTTC. The gene calls are TRBV29-1 and TRBJ1-2; TRBD1 is a possible D gene (6 bases). The CDR3 runs to 13 residues. Germline CDR1 SQVTM, CDR2 ANQGSEA. Between the trimmed V and J ends, which lost 1 base and 6 bases, there was a span of 12 bases.

The rearrangement uses TRBV7-8 and TRBJ2-1, with TRBD2 matching 10 bases. V gave up 2 bases and J gave up 7 bases; unmatched junction bases: 8. The CDR3 is 16 residues long. Germline CDR1 and CDR2: SGHVS and FQNEAQ. CDR3 sequence: CASSLMETSGLNEQFF. The CDR3 region has the DNA TGTGCCAGCAGCTTAATGGAGACTAGCGGGCTAAATGAGCAGTTCTTC.

This rearrangement joins TRBV6-5 to TRBJ2-2; tentatively, D is TRBD2 (5 bases). The length of the CDR3 is 15 residues. Deletions cut 4 bases from V and 3 bases from J, with 12 bases between. CDR1 MNHEY and CDR2 SVGAGI come from the germline V gene. CDR3 region: CASSWARRDTGELFF. The CDR3 nucleotides read TGTGCCAGCAGTTGGGCCAGGCGGGACACCGGGGAGCTGTTTTTT.

The chain is built from TRBV2 and TRBJ2-5; 9 nucleotides align to TRBD1. Losses at the gene ends were 6 bases for V and 3 bases for J; bases not matched to a gene: 5. Germline values: CDR1 SNHLY, CDR2 FYNNEI. The CDR3 sequence is 14 residues long. CDR3 amino acids: CASRGGTGKETQYF. The CDR3 nucleotides are TGTGCCAGCAGAGGGGGGACAGGGAAAGAGACCCAGTACTTC.

This chain links TRBV7-9 with TRBJ2-7, with 10 bases identical to TRBD1. The V and J ends lost 0 bases and 1 base, in that order; junction bases with no gene match: 6. Germline CDR1 and CDR2: SEHNR and FQNEAQ (reference sequence). The CDR3 extends over 17 amino acids. The CDR3 DNA is TGTGCCAGCAGCTTAGCCCGTGGGACAGGGGTTTCCTACGAGCAGTACTTC. Translated: CASSLARGTGVSYEQYF. Using reference TRBV7-9 and TRBJ2-7 for the parts outside the CDR3, the full variable domain is DTGVSQNPRHKITKRGQNVTFRCDPISEHNRLYWYRQTLGQGPEFLTYFQNEAQLEKSRLLSDRFSAERPKGSFSTLEIQRTEQGDSAMYLCASSLARGTGVSYEQYFGPGTRLTVT.

A few counts support this clone. This chain joins TRBV4-2 and TRBJ2-4; 9 bases map to TRBD2. This CDR3 has 16 residues. J lost 4 bases, V lost 2 bases, and 6 bases had no gene match. Per the germline V gene, CDR1 is LGHNA and CDR2 is YNFKEQ. The CDR3 DNA sequence: TGTGCCAGCAGCCAATCGACTAGCGGACTTAAAAACATTCAGTACTTC. This encodes CASSQSTSGLKNIQYF.

The chain links TRBV28 to TRBJ1-2; 7 bases agree with TRBD1. J lost 5 bases, V lost 6 bases, and 12 bases had no gene match. The CDR3 covers 15 residues. CDR1 and CDR2 (germline): MDHEN, SYDVKM. The CDR3 protein is CASSFVGQNSYGYTF. In DNA form, the CDR3 reads TGTGCCAGCAGCTTCGTGGGACAGAACTCTTATGGCTACACCTTC.

This chain connects TRBV24-1 to TRBJ1-2; a possible D gene is TRBD1 (5 bases). Trimming took off 9 bases at V and 2 bases at J, with 9 bases between the two ends. The CDR3 is made up of 12 amino acids. Germline V gives CDR1 KGHDR, CDR2 SFDVKD. CDR3 DNA: TGTGCCACCGATAAGGGGAACTATGGCTACACCTTC. Translated: CATDKGNYGYTF.

V is TRBV2 and J is TRBJ2-3; the match to TRBD2 covers 12 bases. This CDR3 region has 14 residues. From germline, CDR1 is SNHLY and CDR2 FYNNEI. V trimming: 8 bases; J trimming: 3 bases; junction bases outside the gene matches: 3. The CDR3 bases are TGTGCCAGCTTAGGGACTAGCGGGACAGATACGCAGTATTTT. This codes for CASLGTSGTDTQYF.

J is TRBJ2-7 and V is TRBV24-1, with D perhaps matching TRBD2 (5 bases). The CDR3 totals 11 residues. Trimming removed 4 bases from V and 6 bases from J, with 6 bases in between. Germline V lookup: CDR1 KGHDR, CDR2 SFDVKD. CDR3 nucleotide sequence: TGTGCCACCAGTGACGGGGTCGAGCAGTACTTC. As protein: CATSDGVEQYF.

Comment on this clone: This CDR3 is also generated by other DNA sequences in the sample. The chain joins TRBV6-6 to TRBJ2-1; tentative D call: TRBD1 (5 bases). Trimming stripped 5 bases from V and 4 bases from J, with 9 bases between. This CDR3 region has 13 residues. Germline CDR1 is MNHNY and CDR2 is SVGAGI (reference sequence). CDR3 bases: TGTGCCAGCAGTCTCGACAGATACAATGAGCAGTTCTTC. Protein: CASSLDRYNEQFF.

This chain joins TRBV19 and TRBJ1-1; 8 bases agree with TRBD1. Germline-derived CDR1 and CDR2 are LNHDA and SQIVND (reference sequence). CDR3 length: 14 amino acids. V was pared by 3 bases and J by 8 bases, with 8 bases of the junction left unmatched. The CDR3 is CASSMDPDRDEAFF. DNA for the CDR3: TGTGCCAGTAGTATGGATCCGGACAGGGACGAAGCTTTCTTT.

This chain uses TRBV6-4 with TRBJ2-1; 11 bases agree with TRBD1. Germline CDR1 reads MRHNA; CDR2 reads SNTAGT. This CDR3 has 15 residues. V lost 0 bases, J lost 6 bases, and 1 base stayed unmatched. The CDR3 DNA is TGTGCCAGCAGTGACTCTGGGACAGGGGGCAATGAGCAGTTCTTC. Translation: CASSDSGTGGNEQFF.

This clone was counted between two and nine times. The DNA for the CDR3 is TGTGCCACCAGCAGAGCCTTGACGGGACAGCTCACAGATACGCAGTATTTT. Protein sequence: CATSRALTGQLTDTQYF. V and J are TRBV15 and TRBJ2-3, with 7 bases identical to TRBD1. CDR3 length: 17 amino acids. Germline V gene sequence: CDR1 LNHNV, CDR2 YYDKDF (reference sequence). The trim removed 1 base at V and 2 bases at J, leaving 9 bases unmatched.

The J gene is TRBJ2-3, the V gene TRBV7-3; 11 bases align to TRBD1. Germline V CDR1 and CDR2: SGHTA, FQGTGA. The length of the CDR3 is 15 residues. The J segment lost 3 bases and the V segment lost 6 bases, leaving 5 bases of the junction unmatched. The CDR3 bases are TGTGCCAGCAGACCGGACAGGGGGCGGACAGATACGCAGTATTTT. Translated: CASRPDRGRTDTQYF.